These 9 T cell receptor beta chains were sequenced from one sample in a study of T cells in Graves' hyperthyroidism and ophthalmopathy (dated by TCRdb to between 2017 and 2020). Library preparation used multiplex PCR. The sequencing machine was an Illumina HiSeq 2000. TCR beta CDR3 regions were amplified from RNA transcripts. The first round of RT-PCR for the TCR CDR3 was performed with the HTBI primer set and the Qiagen OneStep RT-PCR kit. Through fastp at Q25 and MiXCR, TCRdb rebuilt clones from the public reads, retaining in-frame beta chains. Identical CDR3 proteins give one entry, which carries the most common genes and DNA. The sample profile shows some 600,000 distinct CDR3 sequences; approximately 14% of them were found once. Of the sample, almost 6% is held by the ten largest clones. The sequenced material came from blood. These receptors were taken from a woman aged 30 to 39 with Graves' hyperthyroidism that later progressed to Graves' ophthalmopathy.

This clonotype was detected many times. V is TRBV13 and J is TRBJ1-5; D unresolved. The V end lost 2 bases, the J end lost 5 bases, and 7 bases lay between the germline ends. CDR3 size: 13 residues. Germline V gene sequence: CDR1 PRHDT, CDR2 FYEKMQ (reference sequence). CDR3 DNA: TGTGCCAGCAGCTTAACAGTTTATCAGCCCCAGCATTTT. Its translation is CASSLTVYQPQHF. Filled out from reference TRBV13 and TRBJ1-5, the complete variable domain reads AAGVIQSPRHLIKEKRETATLKCYPIPRHDTVYWYQQGPGQDPQFLISFYEKMQSDKGSIPDRFSAQQFSDYHSELNMSSLELGDSALYFCASSLTVYQPQHFGDGTRLSIL.

This sequence joins TRBV7-2 and TRBJ2-7; the D is unclear. This CDR3 is built from 16 residues. Trimming cost V 0 bases and J 3 bases, with 15 bases left between them. Germline lookup yields CDR1 SGHTA and CDR2 FQGNSA. The CDR3 spells CASSLASQSEIYEQYF. The CDR3 coding sequence is TGTGCCAGCAGCTTAGCAAGCCAGAGTGAAATCTACGAGCAGTACTTC.

This clonotype was detected a few times. The V call is TRBV28, the J call TRBJ2-7; 9 bases fit TRBD2. The ends lost 6 bases at V and 0 bases at J; junction bases unmatched: 6. This CDR3 spans 15 amino acids. Germline-derived CDR1 and CDR2 are MDHEN and SYDVKM. The CDR3 DNA sequence: TGTGCCAGCAGCCTCTTGACTAGCGGCTCCTACGAGCAGTACTTC. It is translated as CASSLLTSGSYEQYF.

The chain couples TRBV27 to TRBJ2-7, with 8 bases matching TRBD2. This CDR3 has 13 amino acids. In germline, CDR1 is MNHEY, CDR2 SMNVEV (reference sequence). Trimming took 5 bases from V and 4 from J; bases not matched to a gene: 4. The CDR3 nucleotides are TGTGCCAGCAGTACGGGAGGGCCTTACGAGCAGTACTTC. It translates to CASSTGGPYEQYF.

The rearrangement uses TRBV15 and TRBJ2-2; 12 bases are shared with TRBD1. The germline gives CDR1 LNHNV, CDR2 YYDKDF (reference sequence). The V segment lost 5 bases and the J segment 7 bases; nucleotides outside the gene matches: 11. This CDR3 is 17 amino acids long. CDR3 protein: CATSPPGTGGSNGELFF. CDR3 coding DNA: TGTGCCACCAGCCCCCCCGGGACAGGGGGCAGCAACGGGGAGCTGTTTTTT.

This clonotype has more than one count but fewer than ten. The chain combines TRBV4-1 with TRBJ1-2; 8 bases are a match to TRBD1. Germline CDR1 and CDR2: MGHRA and YSYEKL. The CDR3 has 16 amino acids. The trim removed 1 base at V and 4 bases at J, leaving 8 bases unmatched. CDR3 amino acids: CASSQVGGQAAYGYTF. Written as DNA, the CDR3 is TGCGCCAGCAGCCAAGTCGGGGGACAGGCGGCCTATGGCTACACCTTC.

This clonotype came up many times. The genes are TRBV11-2 and TRBJ1-6; D unresolved. Trimming removed 1 base at V and 7 bases at J, with 11 bases between. Germline V gene data show CDR1 as SGHAT and CDR2 as FQNNGV. This CDR3 is 15 amino acids long. The CDR3 DNA is TGTGCCAGCAGCTTAGGGTTGGCTGTGAATTCACCCCTCCACTTT. This codes for CASSLGLAVNSPLHF.

This clonotype was counted many times. The chain recombines TRBV6-2 or TRBV6-3 with TRBJ2-7; 9 bases line up with TRBD1. The CDR3 runs to 14 residues. Germline loops: CDR1 MNHEY, CDR2 SVGEGT. V was clipped by 5 bases and J by 5 bases; unmatched bases: 7. In DNA form, the CDR3 reads TGTGCCAGCAGTACCGGGACAGGGAGTGACGAGCAGTACTTC. Its translation: CASSTGTGSDEQYF.

In this sample, this clonotype turned up a few times. J is TRBJ2-7 and V is TRBV5-1; 11 nucleotides agree with TRBD1. The V gene's germline CDR1 is SGHRS and CDR2 YFSETQ. The CDR3 is 14 amino acids. J lost 3 bases, V lost 3 bases, and 2 bases had no gene match. CDR3 region: CASSWGQGVYEQYF. In nucleotides, the CDR3 is TGCGCCAGCAGCTGGGGACAGGGGGTCTACGAGCAGTACTTC.